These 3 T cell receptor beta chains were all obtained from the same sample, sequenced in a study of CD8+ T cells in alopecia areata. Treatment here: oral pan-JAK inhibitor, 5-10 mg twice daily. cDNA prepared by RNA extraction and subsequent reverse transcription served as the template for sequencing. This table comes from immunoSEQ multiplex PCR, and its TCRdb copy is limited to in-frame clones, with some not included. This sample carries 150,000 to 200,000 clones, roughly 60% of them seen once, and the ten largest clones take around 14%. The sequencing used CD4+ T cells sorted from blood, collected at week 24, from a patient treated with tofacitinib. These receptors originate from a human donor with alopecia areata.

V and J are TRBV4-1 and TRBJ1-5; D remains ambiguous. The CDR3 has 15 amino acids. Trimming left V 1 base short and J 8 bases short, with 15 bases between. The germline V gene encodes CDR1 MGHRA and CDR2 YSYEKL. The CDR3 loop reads CASSQVGTLWEPQHF. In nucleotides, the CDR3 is TGCGCCAGCAGCCAAGTTGGTACCCTTTGGGAGCCCCAGCATTTT.

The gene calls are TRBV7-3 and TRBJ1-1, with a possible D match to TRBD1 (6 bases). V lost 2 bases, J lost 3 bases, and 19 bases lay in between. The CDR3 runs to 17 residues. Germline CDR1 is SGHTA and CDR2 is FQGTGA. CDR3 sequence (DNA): TGTGCCAGCAGCTTAGGAGCCCTAGGGGGGGAAGACACTGAAGCTTTCTTT. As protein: CASSLGALGGEDTEAFF.

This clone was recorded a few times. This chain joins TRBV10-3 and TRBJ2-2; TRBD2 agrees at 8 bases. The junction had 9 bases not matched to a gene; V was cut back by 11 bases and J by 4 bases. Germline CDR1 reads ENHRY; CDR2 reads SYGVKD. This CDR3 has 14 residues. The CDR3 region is CAAQGTRPTGELFF. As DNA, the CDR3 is TGTGCCGCCCAGGGGACTAGACCCACCGGGGAGCTGTTTTTT.